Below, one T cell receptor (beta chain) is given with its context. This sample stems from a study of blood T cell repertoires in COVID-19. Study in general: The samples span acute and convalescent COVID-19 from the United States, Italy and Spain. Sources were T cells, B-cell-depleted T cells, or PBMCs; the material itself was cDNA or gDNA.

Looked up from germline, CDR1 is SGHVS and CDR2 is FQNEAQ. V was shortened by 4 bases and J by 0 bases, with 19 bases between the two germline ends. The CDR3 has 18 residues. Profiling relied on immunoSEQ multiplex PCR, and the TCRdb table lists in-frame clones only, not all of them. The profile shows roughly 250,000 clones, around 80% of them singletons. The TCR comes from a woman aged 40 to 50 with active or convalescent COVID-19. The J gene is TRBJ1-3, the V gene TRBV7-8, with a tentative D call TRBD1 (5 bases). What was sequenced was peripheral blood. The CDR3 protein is CASSYVQGRGYSGNTIYF. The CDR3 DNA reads TGTGCCAGCAGCTATGTTCAGGGAAGGGGCTACTCTGGAAACACCATATATTTT.